The 11 T cell receptor beta chains below were found in one sample sequenced in a study of cytomegalovirus exposure and HLA in healthy donors. Primers: 60 Vbeta forward and 13 Jbeta reverse. Data came from immunoSEQ multiplex PCR; TCRdb stores just in-frame clones and leaves some out. The sample records 110,000 or so clones, approximately 83% being singletons. The specimen was PBMCs. These receptors were obtained from a man aged 18-30 years in good health and CMV-seronegative.

The V and J genes are TRBV5-1 and TRBJ2-7; D gene uncertain. V was shortened by 4 bases and J by 5 bases, with 7 bases between the two germline ends. CDR1 is SGHRS, CDR2 YFSETQ, per germline. The CDR3 length is 11 residues. The CDR3 bases are TGCGCCAGCAGCGACTTGGACGAGCAGTACTTC. This encodes CASSDLDEQYF.

The J gene is TRBJ2-3, the V gene TRBV7-2; a weak D match, TRBD1 (6 bases). This CDR3 spans 14 amino acids. V gave up 2 bases and J gave up 4 bases, with 10 bases separating them. CDR1 and CDR2 from the germline V gene are SGHTA and FQGNSA. The CDR3 DNA sequence: TGTGCCAGCAGCTTAACAGGGATGGCAGATACGCAGTATTTT. It translates to CASSLTGMADTQYF.

The genes are TRBV19 and TRBJ2-2, with 8 bases matching TRBD1. The V segment lost 3 bases and the J segment 6 bases; nucleotides outside the gene matches: 6. Germline values: CDR1 LNHDA, CDR2 SQIVND (reference sequence). This CDR3 region has 15 residues. The CDR3 nucleotides read TGTGCCAGTAGTATGGCAGGGGGCCACCCCGGGGAGCTGTTTTTT. This gives the protein CASSMAGGHPGELFF.

V and J are TRBV10-3 and TRBJ1-2; TRBD1 matches 10 bases. V lost 6 bases, J lost 4 bases, and 5 bases stayed unmatched. Germline CDR1 ENHRY, CDR2 SYGVKD. This CDR3 region has 14 residues. CDR3 sequence: CAIRTGGNIYGYTF. CDR3 DNA sequence: TGTGCCATCAGGACAGGGGGCAATATCTATGGCTACACCTTC.

The rearrangement joins TRBV7-9 to TRBJ1-2; tentative D call: TRBD1 (5 bases). The V end lost 5 bases, the J end lost 7 bases, and 17 bases lay between the germline ends. Germline V gene lookup returns CDR1 SEHNR and CDR2 FQNEAQ (reference sequence). CDR3 length: 14 residues. CDR3 residues: CASSPGGVLGGYTF. The CDR3 DNA reads TGTGCCAGCAGCCCCGGGGGGGTACTCGGTGGCTACACCTTC.

The CDR3, as DNA: TGTGCCAGCAGCTTAAGGCCCTACAATGAGCAGTTCTTC. As protein: CASSLRPYNEQFF. The chain couples TRBV7-3 to TRBJ2-1; D is uncertain. Germline V gene sequence: CDR1 SGHTA, CDR2 FQGTGA. The germline V and J ends were trimmed by 1 base and 2 bases, with 3 bases remaining between them. The CDR3 contains 13 residues.

Only one count was recorded for this clone. The V gene is TRBV30, the J gene TRBJ1-1; possible D gene TRBD1, 5 bases. V gave up 2 bases and J gave up 2 bases, with 12 bases separating them. CDR1 and CDR2 from the germline V gene are GTSNPN and SVGIG (reference sequence). The CDR3 spans 14 residues. The CDR3 is CAWSNGAGNTEAFF. The CDR3 DNA reads as TGTGCCTGGAGTAATGGGGCAGGAAACACTGAAGCTTTCTTT.

In this sample, this clone turned up once. The rearrangement joins TRBV27 to TRBJ1-4; weak D call: TRBD1 (6 bases). With 2 bases removed from V and 0 bases from J, the gap between germline ends came to 22 bases. The CDR3 extends over 20 amino acids. The germline V gene encodes CDR1 MNHEY and CDR2 SMNVEV (reference sequence). CDR3 nucleotide sequence: TGTGCCAGCAGTTTACACCCCCCCCGGACAGTATTTGCAACTAATGAAAAACTGTTTTTT. Protein: CASSLHPPRTVFATNEKLFF.

The chain joins TRBV4-3 to TRBJ2-1; 7 positions agree with TRBD1. CDR3 length: 16 amino acids. V was pared by 0 bases and J by 1 base, with 3 bases of the junction left unmatched. Germline-derived CDR1 and CDR2 are LGHNA and YSLEER. CDR3 region: CASSQDPGGSYNEQFF. The CDR3 DNA sequence: TGCGCCAGCAGCCAAGACCCAGGGGGATCCTACAATGAGCAGTTCTTC.

The chain carries TRBV5-4 and TRBJ2-7; tentative D call: TRBD1 (6 bases). Trimming cost V 0 bases and J 3 bases, with 10 bases left between them. The CDR3 has 14 residues. Germline V gene sequence: CDR1 SGHNT, CDR2 YYREEE (reference sequence). DNA for the CDR3: TGTGCCAGCAGCTTGGATGGGGACATCTACGAGCAGTACTTC. Encoded protein: CASSLDGDIYEQYF.

This clone was picked up one time. V usage is TRBV2 and J usage is TRBJ2-3, with 7 nucleotides matching TRBD2. CDR3 length: 15 residues. The V and J ends lost 7 bases and 1 base, in that order; junction bases with no gene match: 8. Per germline, CDR1 SNHLY and CDR2 FYNNEI. The CDR3 sequence: CASTSSLAGTDTQYF. The DNA for the CDR3 is TGTGCCAGCACGTCGTCGCTAGCGGGCACAGATACGCAGTATTTT.